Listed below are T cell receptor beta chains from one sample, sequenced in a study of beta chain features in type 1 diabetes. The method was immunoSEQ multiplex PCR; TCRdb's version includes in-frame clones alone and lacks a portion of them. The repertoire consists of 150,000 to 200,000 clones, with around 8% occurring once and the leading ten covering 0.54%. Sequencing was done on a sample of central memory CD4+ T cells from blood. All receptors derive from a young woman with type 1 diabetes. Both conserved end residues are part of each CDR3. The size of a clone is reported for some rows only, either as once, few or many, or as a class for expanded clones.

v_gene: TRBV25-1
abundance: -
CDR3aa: CASSEGHTYNEQFF

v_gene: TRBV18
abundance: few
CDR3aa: CASSPLESYEQYF

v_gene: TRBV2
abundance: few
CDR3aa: CASRQVLYGYTF

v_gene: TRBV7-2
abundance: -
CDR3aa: CASSPGSQETQYF

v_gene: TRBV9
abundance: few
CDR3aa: CASSGGQYQETQYF

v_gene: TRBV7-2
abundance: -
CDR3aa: CASSQHSGGANVLTF

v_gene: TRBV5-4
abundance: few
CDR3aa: CASRGSGSYNEQFF

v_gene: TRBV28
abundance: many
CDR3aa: CASRGGNEKLFF

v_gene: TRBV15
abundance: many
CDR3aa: CATSYSPPGELFF

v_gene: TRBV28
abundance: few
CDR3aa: CASSPPTSGRGDTQYF

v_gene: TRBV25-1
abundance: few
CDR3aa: CASSDWLAGSEQFF

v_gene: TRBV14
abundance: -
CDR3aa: CASSPGLAVQETQYF

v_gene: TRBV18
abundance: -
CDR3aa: CASSPLGTAGETQYF

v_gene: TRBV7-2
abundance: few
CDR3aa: CASIAMTGKDTQYF

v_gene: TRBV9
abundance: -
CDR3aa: CASSVDGWRGLTLREQYF

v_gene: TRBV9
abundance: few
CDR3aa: CASSLGTSGRRVHNEQFF

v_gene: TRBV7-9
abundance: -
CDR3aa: CASRTETSTDTQYF

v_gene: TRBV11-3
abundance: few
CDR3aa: CASSFTGVADTQYF

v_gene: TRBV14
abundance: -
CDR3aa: CASSQGWQGNSPLHF

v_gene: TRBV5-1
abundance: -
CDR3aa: CASSSGQGNEKLFF

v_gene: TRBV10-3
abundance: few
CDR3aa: CAIREAGTGVTDTQYF

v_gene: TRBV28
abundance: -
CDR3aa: CASSPGGAKGEQYF

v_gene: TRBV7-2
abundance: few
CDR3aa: CASSPTGQHNSPLHF

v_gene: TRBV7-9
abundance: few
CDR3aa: CASSLASGNYGYTF

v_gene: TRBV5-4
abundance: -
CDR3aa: CASEASTDTQYF

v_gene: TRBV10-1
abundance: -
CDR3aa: CASSENGQGARTQYF

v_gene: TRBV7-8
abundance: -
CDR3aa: CASSRGQSGELFF

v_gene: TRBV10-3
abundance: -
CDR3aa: CAISELRFNTEAFF

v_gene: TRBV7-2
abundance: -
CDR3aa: CASSLGTGGGETQYF

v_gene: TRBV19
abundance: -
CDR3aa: CASSMAGPNYGYTF

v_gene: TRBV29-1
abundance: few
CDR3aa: CSVRDSQYEQYF

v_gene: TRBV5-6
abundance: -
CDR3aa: CASNPLFGGPSTDTQYF

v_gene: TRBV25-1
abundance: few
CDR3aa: CASSGGLAGETQYF

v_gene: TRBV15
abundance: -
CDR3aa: CATSWGQDQPQHF

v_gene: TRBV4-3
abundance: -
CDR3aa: CASSMVGRGETQYF

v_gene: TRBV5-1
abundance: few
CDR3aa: CASEGDRPYEQYF

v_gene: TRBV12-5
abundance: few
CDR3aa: CAYSPNEQFF

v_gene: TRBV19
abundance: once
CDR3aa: CASRSGLSTGELFF

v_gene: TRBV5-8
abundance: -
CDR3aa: CASSGLTGDEQFF

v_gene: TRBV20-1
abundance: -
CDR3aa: CSGQYNEQFF

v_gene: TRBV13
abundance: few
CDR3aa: CASSLDRLNTEAFF

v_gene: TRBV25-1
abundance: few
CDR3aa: CASSGTGNTGELFF

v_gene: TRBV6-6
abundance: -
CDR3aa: CASSWRREETQYF